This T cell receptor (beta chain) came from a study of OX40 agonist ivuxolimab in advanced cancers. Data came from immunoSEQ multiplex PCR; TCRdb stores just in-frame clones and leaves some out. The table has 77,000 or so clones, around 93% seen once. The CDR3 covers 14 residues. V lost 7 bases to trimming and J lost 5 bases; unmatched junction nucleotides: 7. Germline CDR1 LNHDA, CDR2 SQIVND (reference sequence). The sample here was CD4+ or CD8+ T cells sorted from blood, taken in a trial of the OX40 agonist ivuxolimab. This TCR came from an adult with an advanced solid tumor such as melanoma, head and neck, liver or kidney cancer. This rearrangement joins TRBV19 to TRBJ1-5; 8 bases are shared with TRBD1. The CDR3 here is CASTRRGHDQPQHF. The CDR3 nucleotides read TGTGCCAGTACTCGCAGGGGGCACGATCAGCCCCAGCATTTT.